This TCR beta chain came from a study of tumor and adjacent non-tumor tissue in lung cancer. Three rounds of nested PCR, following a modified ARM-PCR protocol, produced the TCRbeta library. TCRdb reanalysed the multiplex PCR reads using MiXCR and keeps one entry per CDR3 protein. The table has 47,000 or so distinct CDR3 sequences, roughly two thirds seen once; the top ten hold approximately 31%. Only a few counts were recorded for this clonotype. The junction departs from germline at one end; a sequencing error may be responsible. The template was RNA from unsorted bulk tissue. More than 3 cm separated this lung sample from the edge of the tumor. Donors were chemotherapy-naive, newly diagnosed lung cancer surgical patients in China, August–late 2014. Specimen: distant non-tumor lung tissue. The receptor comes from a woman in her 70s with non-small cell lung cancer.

In nucleotides, the CDR3 is TGTGCCAACAGTTCAACGGGAGCCTACGAGCAGTACTTC. Amino acid sequence: CANSSTGAYEQYF. The rearrangement uses TRBV12-3 or TRBV12-4 and TRBJ2-7, with TRBD2 as a possible D gene (6 bases). The CDR3 length is 13 residues.